The 25 T cell receptor beta chains in this list originate from one sample, sequenced in a study of T cell repertoires in cytomegalovirus infection. In TCRdb, the reads were re-called with MiXCR into one record per CDR3 protein. The sample lists 200,000 to 300,000 distinct CDR3 sequences; roughly 15% were seen once. The sample consisted of PBMCs. The receptors originated from a human donor in good health (CMV status not recorded). Some clones in this sample may be carry-over from other donors' samples.

This clonotype has at least ten counts. The J gene is TRBJ1-2, the V gene TRBV2, with no clear D. The V end was cut by 1 base, the J end by 5 bases, with 5 bases between. CDR1 is SNHLY, CDR2 FYNNEI, per germline. The CDR3 has 12 residues. The CDR3 DNA follows: TGTGCCAGCAGTGAAGGCGCGTATGGCTACACCTTC. It is translated as CASSEGAYGYTF.

The chain combines TRBV2 with TRBJ2-3; 7 nucleotides match TRBD1. The junction had 7 bases not matched to a gene; V was cut back by 2 bases and J by 5 bases. The CDR3 has 15 residues. Germline-derived CDR1 and CDR2 are SNHLY and FYNNEI. CDR3 in amino acids: CASSEWDRVGDTQYF. CDR3 nucleotide sequence: TGTGCCAGCAGTGAATGGGACAGAGTCGGAGATACGCAGTATTTT.

On this clonotype itself: A read error may be the cause here, since a much bigger clone is one base away. DNA of the CDR3: TGTGCCAGCAGCTTAGGGTCAGGGCCCTACCACGAGCAGTACTTC. Translating gives CASSLGSGPYHEQYF. The chain joins TRBV11-3 to TRBJ2-7; possibly TRBD1 for D (5 bases). The CDR3 sequence is 15 residues long. V was trimmed by 1 base and J by 5 bases, leaving 15 bases between them. CDR1 SGHNT and CDR2 YENEEA come from the germline V gene.

The table lists this clonotype with many counts. The chain links TRBV12-3 or TRBV12-4 to TRBJ2-2; D is possibly TRBD2 (5 bases). The V gene lost 8 bases and the J gene lost 1 base, with 14 bases spanning the gap. The CDR3 contains 15 residues. The DNA for the CDR3 is TGTGCCAGCCTCTCCACTGGAGGGAACACCGGGGAGCTGTTTTTT. Its protein product is CASLSTGGNTGELFF.

In this sample, this clonotype turned up a few times. The chain recombines TRBV9 with TRBJ2-7; 9 bases agree with TRBD1. J lost 1 base, V lost 4 bases, and 6 bases had no gene match. The CDR3 contains 15 residues. CDR1 is SGDLS, CDR2 YYNGEE, per germline. In nucleotides, the CDR3 is TGTGCCAGCAGCTTTGGGACAGGGCCTTCCTACGAGCAGTACTTC. It codes for CASSFGTGPSYEQYF.

This clonotype was counted between two and nine times. As DNA, the CDR3 is TGTGCCAGTAGTATCCCTGCCCTGCTAGCGGGGGGTGGCAATGAGCAGTTCTTC. Amino acids: CASSIPALLAGGGNEQFF. The rearrangement links TRBV19 to TRBJ2-1, with 11 nucleotides matching TRBD2. The CDR3 extends over 18 amino acids. V was pared by 3 bases and J by 6 bases, with 13 bases of the junction left unmatched. Per the germline V gene, CDR1 is LNHDA and CDR2 is SQIVND (reference sequence).

This clonotype was detected ten times or more. The J gene is TRBJ1-5, the V gene TRBV6-1; 8 positions match TRBD1. The CDR3 is made up of 16 amino acids. The germline CDR1 and CDR2 sequences are MNHNS and SASEGT. Losses at the gene ends were 5 bases for V and 1 base for J; bases not matched to a gene: 7. CDR3 in amino acids: CASSQTGERSNQPQHF. The CDR3, as DNA: TGTGCCAGCAGTCAGACAGGGGAGCGGAGCAATCAGCCCCAGCATTTT.

To note about this clonotype: At one end the junction does not follow the germline gene, possibly because of a read error. The chain combines TRBV12-3 or TRBV12-4 with TRBJ1-6; D not resolved. This CDR3 comprises 18 residues. CDR3 amino acids: CASSQRVLTSGNNSPLQF. Here the CDR3 DNA reads TGTGCCAGCAGCCAGAGGGTCCTTACCTCGGGCAATAATTCACCCCTCCAATTT.

This clonotype has ten or more counts. This sequence joins TRBV7-9 and TRBJ2-3; 8 bases line up with TRBD1. Germline V lookup: CDR1 SEHNR, CDR2 FQNEAQ (reference sequence). CDR3 length: 12 residues. The V and J ends lost 6 bases and 4 bases, in that order; junction bases with no gene match: 0. The DNA for the CDR3 is TGTGCCAGCAGGGGACAGGCAGATACGCAGTATTTT. Translating it yields CASRGQADTQYF.

This clonotype appeared a few times. The chain carries TRBV7-2 and TRBJ1-4; D might be TRBD1 (5 bases). V was cut by 5 bases and J by 8 bases, with 15 bases left in between. The CDR3 spans 14 residues. In germline, CDR1 is SGHTA, CDR2 FQGNSA. In DNA, the CDR3 is TGTGCCAGCAGCCGGGGGGGGGGGAGCGAAAAACTGTTTTTT. The encoded protein is CASSRGGGSEKLFF.

This clonotype was seen ten or more times. The rearrangement links TRBV6-1 to TRBJ1-1, with 7 positions matching TRBD1. The V and J ends lost 3 bases and 6 bases, in that order; junction bases with no gene match: 4. This CDR3 region has 13 residues. Germline CDR1 MNHNS, CDR2 SASEGT. CDR3 in amino acids: CASSERRGSEAFF. For the CDR3, the DNA is TGTGCCAGCAGTGAGCGCAGGGGGTCTGAAGCTTTCTTT.

V is TRBV29-1 and J is TRBJ2-3, with D uncertain. The CDR3 consists of 14 residues. Germline assignment: CDR1 SQVTM and CDR2 ANQGSEA. Trimming took 1 base from V and 2 from J, leaving 10 bases between them. The CDR3 bases are TGCAGCGTTGAAGTCCTAGAAAACACAGATACGCAGTATTTT. It codes for CSVEVLENTDTQYF.

This clonotype has ten or more counts. The chain recombines TRBV12-3 or TRBV12-4 with TRBJ2-1; TRBD2 matches 8 bases. The length of the CDR3 is 14 residues. V was pared by 6 bases and J by 7 bases, with 8 bases of the junction left unmatched. For the CDR3, the DNA is TGTGCCAGCAGCCCCACCAGCGGGGGAAATGAGCAGTTCTTC. It yields the protein CASSPTSGGNEQFF.

This clonotype occurred many times. The chain is built from TRBV15 and TRBJ2-6; 9 bases line up with TRBD2. Germline CDR1 and CDR2: LNHNV and YYDKDF (reference sequence). The CDR3 has 19 amino acids. V gave up 2 bases and J gave up 2 bases; unmatched junction bases: 10. The CDR3 here is CATSRLRGTSNTGANVLTF. The CDR3 DNA follows: TGTGCCACCAGCAGACTCAGGGGGACTAGCAATACTGGGGCCAACGTCCTGACTTTC.

This clonotype was seen repeatedly, ten times or more. The V and J genes are TRBV28 and TRBJ2-7; TRBD1 matches 10 bases. Germline-derived CDR1 and CDR2 are MDHEN and SYDVKM. There are 13 residues in the CDR3. With V trimmed by 6 bases and J by 5 bases, 4 bases remained unmatched. The CDR3 protein is CASSRTGGHEQYF. CDR3 in DNA: TGTGCCAGCAGCAGGACAGGGGGGCACGAGCAGTACTTC.

This clonotype has more than one count but fewer than ten. The chain has TRBV20-1 and TRBJ1-3; TRBD1 is a possible D gene (5 bases). The germline V gene has CDR1 DFQATT and CDR2 SNEGSKA (reference sequence). Trimming shortened V by 8 bases and J by 4 bases, and 18 bases separated the two germline ends. This CDR3 region has 14 residues. CDR3 sequence reads: CSPTSGREGNTIYF. CDR3 nucleotide sequence: TGCAGTCCTACCTCGGGCAGGGAGGGAAACACCATATATTTT.

This clonotype has at least ten counts. J is TRBJ1-2 and V is TRBV20-1; 7 positions agree with TRBD1. The CDR3 is 14 amino acids. CDR1 and CDR2 from the germline V gene are DFQATT and SNEGSKA (reference sequence). The V and J ends lost 3 bases and 4 bases, in that order; junction bases with no gene match: 8. CDR3 loop: CSASDGTETYGYTF. The CDR3 DNA follows: TGCAGTGCTAGTGATGGGACAGAGACCTATGGCTACACCTTC.

This clonotype was seen ten or more times. J is TRBJ1-1 and V is TRBV7-2; no definite D call. Trimming shortened V by 5 bases and J by 6 bases, and 10 bases separated the two germline ends. Per germline, CDR1 SGHTA and CDR2 FQGNSA. The CDR3 has 12 residues. CDR3 DNA sequence: TGTGCCAGCAGCAGGGCAGCTGCTGAAGCTTTCTTT. This encodes CASSRAAAEAFF.

The chain couples TRBV7-9 to TRBJ2-5; D might be TRBD1 (6 bases). CDR3 size: 16 residues. V dropped 1 base and J dropped 1 base, with 13 bases sitting between them. Germline loops: CDR1 SEHNR, CDR2 FQNEAQ (reference sequence). The CDR3 DNA sequence: TGTGCCAGCAGCTTAGAGGGACAAGGTTTCCAAGAGACCCAGTACTTC. Translation: CASSLEGQGFQETQYF. Full variable domain (remainder filled in from reference TRBV7-9 and TRBJ2-5): DTGVSQNPRHKITKRGQNVTFRCDPISEHNRLYWYRQTLGQGPEFLTYFQNEAQLEKSRLLSDRFSAERPKGSFSTLEIQRTEQGDSAMYLCASSLEGQGFQETQYFGPGTRLLVL.

This clonotype occurred many times. The chain employs TRBV20-1 and TRBJ2-3; TRBD2 might be the D (6 bases). V dropped 6 bases and J dropped 2 bases, with 15 bases sitting between them. The germline CDR1 and CDR2 sequences are DFQATT and SNEGSKA (reference sequence). This CDR3 spans 14 amino acids. CDR3 loop: CSASRDLNTDTQYF. CDR3 sequence (DNA): TGCAGTGCCTCGCGGGATTTGAACACAGATACGCAGTATTTT.

The table lists this clonotype with many counts. The chain carries TRBV7-9 and TRBJ1-2; TRBD1 aligns across 7 bases. Germline V gene data show CDR1 as SEHNR and CDR2 as FQNEAQ (reference sequence). The CDR3 extends over 15 amino acids. J lost 4 bases, V lost 5 bases, and 10 bases had no gene match. The CDR3: CASSGRDSLIYGYTF. The CDR3 nucleotides are TGTGCCAGCAGCGGGCGGGACAGCCTTATCTATGGCTACACCTTC.

This clonotype was detected ten times or more. The chain carries TRBV7-2 and TRBJ2-3; D perhaps matches TRBD2 (6 bases). This CDR3 spans 15 amino acids. In germline, CDR1 is SGHTA, CDR2 FQGNSA. V lost 5 bases, J lost 4 bases, and 16 bases lay in between. CDR3 sequence (DNA): TGTGCCAGCAGCGCTTACGGGAGAGCGTCAGATACGCAGTATTTT. It specifies CASSAYGRASDTQYF.

This clonotype was detected many times. The V and J genes are TRBV7-2 and TRBJ2-7; 7 bases are shared with TRBD1. The germline CDR1 and CDR2 sequences are SGHTA and FQGNSA. This CDR3 comprises 13 residues. V shed 3 bases, J shed 7 bases, and the junction held 6 bases outside the gene matches. The CDR3 loop is CASSFDRAGEQYF. The CDR3 DNA reads TGTGCCAGCAGCTTCGACAGGGCTGGTGAGCAGTACTTC.

The V gene is TRBV5-1, the J gene TRBJ1-1; possible D gene TRBD1, 5 bases. Between the trimmed V and J ends, which lost 4 bases and 0 bases, there was a span of 10 bases. The CDR3 extends over 14 amino acids. CDR1 and CDR2 from the germline V gene are SGHRS and YFSETQ. The CDR3: CASSQDTLNTEAFF. CDR3 bases: TGCGCCAGCAGCCAGGACACCTTGAACACTGAAGCTTTCTTT.

This clonotype was picked up many times. The J gene is TRBJ2-7, the V gene TRBV12-3 or TRBV12-4; TRBD2 aligns across 11 bases. J gave up 4 bases and V 3 bases, and 5 bases lay outside the gene matches. The CDR3 spans 15 residues. CDR3 residues: CASSLAGLADYEQYF. As DNA, the CDR3 is TGTGCCAGCAGTTTGGCGGGACTAGCGGATTACGAGCAGTACTTC.